The present entry profiles one TCR beta chain with its context. The antigen is undetermined. This specimen belongs to a study of cytomegalovirus exposure and HLA in healthy donors. The protocol was immunoSEQ multiplex PCR, while the TCRdb copy is restricted to in-frame clones and leaves out a portion. The top ten clones hold around 3.1% of a sample with about 260,000 clones, about 90% of them seen once. The study, taken as a whole, reports: According to the study, roughly 160 TCR beta chains were cytomegalovirus-associated.

This receptor was identified in a woman aged 25-40 years in good health and CMV-seronegative. Material for sequencing was PBMCs.

CDR3 nucleotide sequence: TGCAGCGTTGACTTAGCGGGAGACCTCTACAATGAGCAGTTCTTC. Its translation is CSVDLAGDLYNEQFF. This sequence joins TRBV29-1 and TRBJ2-1; 9 bases match TRBD2. Germline V gene lookup returns CDR1 SQVTM and CDR2 ANQGSEA. Germline trimming cut 3 bases from V and 3 bases from J; bases unmatched to any gene: 6. The CDR3 totals 15 residues.